A single count supports the clone carrying this T cell receptor beta chain. The data were obtained in a study of blood T cells in healthy people across ages. Germline V gene lookup returns CDR1 MNHNS and CDR2 SASEGT. This CDR3 is 18 amino acids long. Trimming shortened V by 1 base and J by 2 bases, and 17 bases separated the two germline ends. A second 7 to 11 cycle PCR used barcoded and J-beta primers. A single record per CDR3 protein comes from TCRdb applying MiXCR to the 5' RACE reads. This table holds 1.5 million to 2 million distinct CDR3 sequences, about 31% found once. The sequenced material came from blood. The chain recombines TRBV6-1 with TRBJ2-2; a weak D match, TRBD1 (5 bases). This receptor was obtained from a woman aged 30 to 39 in good health. Written as DNA, the CDR3 is TGTGCCAGCAGTGAAGGTTCCCCAGGGTTGGCAAACACCGGGGAGCTGTTTTTT. Translating gives CASSEGSPGLANTGELFF.